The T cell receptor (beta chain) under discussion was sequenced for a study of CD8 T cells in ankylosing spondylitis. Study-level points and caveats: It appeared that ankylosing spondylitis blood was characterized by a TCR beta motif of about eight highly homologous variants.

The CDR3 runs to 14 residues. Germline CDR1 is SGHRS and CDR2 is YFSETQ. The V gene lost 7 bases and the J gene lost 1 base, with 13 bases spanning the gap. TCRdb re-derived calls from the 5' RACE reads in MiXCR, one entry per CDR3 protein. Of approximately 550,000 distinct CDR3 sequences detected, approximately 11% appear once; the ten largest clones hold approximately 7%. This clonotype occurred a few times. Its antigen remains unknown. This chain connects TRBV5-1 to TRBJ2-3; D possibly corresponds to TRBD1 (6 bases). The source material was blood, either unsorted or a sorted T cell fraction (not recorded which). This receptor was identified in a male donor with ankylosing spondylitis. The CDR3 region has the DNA TGCGCCAGCCAGGGGACGGCTGGCACAGATACGCAGTATTTT. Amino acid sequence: CASQGTAGTDTQYF.